A single sample gave rise to the 13 T cell receptor beta chains below, sequenced in a study of T cell changes during pregnancy in multiple sclerosis. Clones were read by immunoSEQ multiplex PCR, and TCRdb kept only the in-frame ones, dropping some. The profile shows about 31,000 clones, around nine tenths of them singletons. The material was CD8+ T cells from peripheral blood mononuclear cells, obtained in the second trimester of pregnancy. Every receptor here comes from a female donor with multiple sclerosis, enrolled in a pregnancy study.

The chain has TRBV15 and TRBJ2-7; D is unresolved. This CDR3 contains 13 residues. The germline V gene has CDR1 LNHNV and CDR2 YYDKDF (reference sequence). Trimming left V 4 bases short and J 2 bases short, with 9 bases between. The CDR3 spells CATSITRAYEQYF. The CDR3, as DNA: TGTGCCACCAGCATAACACGGGCCTACGAGCAGTACTTC.

The chain carries TRBV19 and TRBJ2-1; tentative D call: TRBD1 (6 bases). CDR1 is LNHDA, CDR2 SQIVND, per germline (reference sequence). Trimming shortened V by 3 bases and J by 8 bases, and 11 bases separated the two germline ends. This CDR3 comprises 13 residues. In nucleotides, the CDR3 is TGTGCCAGTAGTATTTCTCAGGGGCATGAGCAGTTCTTC. Protein sequence: CASSISQGHEQFF.

This clone has only one observation. This chain connects TRBV13 to TRBJ1-1; D is uncertain. The CDR3 extends over 16 amino acids. CDR1 is PRHDT, CDR2 FYEKMQ, per germline (reference sequence). Trimming took 5 bases from V and 11 from J, leaving 27 bases between them. The CDR3 sequence is CASSPTSGWGTREAFF. The DNA for the CDR3 is TGTGCCAGCAGCCCGACGTCGGGGTGGGGTACCCGAGAGGCTTTCTTT.

The V call is TRBV27, the J call TRBJ1-2, with D uncertain. The CDR3 sequence is 12 residues long. V was pared by 5 bases and J by 4 bases, with 8 bases between. CDR1 is MNHEY and CDR2 is SMNVEV in the germline V gene (reference sequence). This CDR3 is CASSLSGYGYTF. DNA of the CDR3: TGTGCCAGCAGTCTCTCAGGCTATGGCTACACCTTC.

V usage is TRBV30 and J usage is TRBJ2-1; D may be TRBD2 (5 bases). CDR1 and CDR2 (germline): GTSNPN, SVGIG (reference sequence). This CDR3 has 14 amino acids. Trimming cost V 1 base and J 0 bases, with 7 bases left between them. For the CDR3, the DNA is TGTGCCTGGAGTGGGCGGGCCTCCTACAATGAGCAGTTCTTC. It yields the protein CAWSGRASYNEQFF.

V usage is TRBV10-3 and J usage is TRBJ2-1, with 8 bases aligning to TRBD2. V was clipped by 7 bases and J by 5 bases; unmatched bases: 4. This CDR3 has 13 amino acids. CDR1 ENHRY and CDR2 SYGVKD come from the germline V gene. CDR3 residues: CAITSGSDNEQFF. In DNA form, the CDR3 reads TGTGCCATCACGAGCGGGAGTGACAATGAGCAGTTCTTC.

The chain links TRBV7-9 to TRBJ1-5; D remains ambiguous. This CDR3 contains 15 residues. The ends were cut back, 1 base at V and 3 bases at J, with 10 bases in the middle. Looked up from germline, CDR1 is SEHNR and CDR2 is FQNEAQ (reference sequence). The CDR3 nucleotides read TGTGCCAGCAGCTTAGGTGACACACTCAATCAGCCCCAGCATTTT. It encodes CASSLGDTLNQPQHF.

The V call is TRBV7-9, the J call TRBJ2-5; 9 nucleotides agree with TRBD2. With 5 bases clipped from V and 2 bases from J, the junction kept 15 bases outside the gene matches. Germline CDR1 SEHNR, CDR2 FQNEAQ (reference sequence). This CDR3 has 18 amino acids. The CDR3 DNA is TGTGCCAGCAGCGGTCCTAGCGGGGATGTAAGAGGGCAAGAGACCCAGTACTTC. Translation gives CASSGPSGDVRGQETQYF.

This clone has only one observation. V gene TRBV21-1 combines with J gene TRBJ2-7; TRBD1 reflects the table's D call only, with no check against the DNA. TRBV21-1 is a pseudogene. The CDR3 loop spans 15 amino acids. The DNA for the CDR3 is TGTGCCAGCAGCAAAGATAGGACAGGGGCCTACGAGCAGTACTTC. Translation gives CASSKDRTGAYEQYF.

The rearrangement links TRBV5-4 to TRBJ2-7, with D tentatively TRBD1 (7 bases). The germline gives CDR1 SGHNT, CDR2 YYREEE (reference sequence). Trimming pared 0 bases from V and 2 bases from J, leaving 15 bases between. This CDR3 region has 16 residues. CDR3 sequence: CASSLGLGRGTYEQYF. The DNA of the CDR3 is TGTGCCAGCAGCTTGGGACTAGGCAGGGGGACCTACGAGCAGTACTTC.

This rearrangement joins TRBV5-1 to TRBJ2-3; TRBD2 aligns across 10 bases. This CDR3 spans 15 amino acids. V trimming: 4 bases; J trimming: 3 bases; junction bases outside the gene matches: 5. Germline V CDR1 and CDR2: SGHRS, YFSETQ. The CDR3 DNA is TGCGCCAGCAGCGAGGCTAGCGGGAGAACAGATACGCAGTATTTT. Translation: CASSEASGRTDTQYF.

Written as DNA, the CDR3 is TGTGCCAGCAGCCAAAGCTCTAGCATTGAGCAGTTCTTC. Amino acid sequence: CASSQSSSIEQFF. This chain uses TRBV16 with TRBJ2-1, with D possibly matching TRBD2 (5 bases). The CDR3 has 13 amino acids. The germline V gene has CDR1 KGHSY and CDR2 FQNENV. V lost 2 bases, J lost 9 bases, and 11 bases lay in between.

This chain connects TRBV7-9 to TRBJ1-2, with 7 bases aligning to TRBD1. CDR1 and CDR2 (germline): SEHNR, FQNEAQ (reference sequence). Unmatched junction bases numbered 10, after V lost 3 bases and J lost 6 bases. The length of the CDR3 is 15 residues. The CDR3 is CASSLTLKGADGYTF. DNA for the CDR3: TGTGCCAGCAGCTTGACTCTTAAGGGGGCTGATGGCTACACCTTC.